Each of the 20 T cell receptor beta chains below was sequenced from the same sample in a study of vaccination and CD4 T cells after COVID-19. As to treatment: 10-day PBMC culture with coronavirus spike peptide pools or control peptides (ViraFEST assay). The Oncomine TCR Beta short-read assay was applied to DNA of cultured CD4+ T cells. Each CDR3 protein is one row after TCRdb ran MiXCR on the PCR reads. Of several thousand distinct CDR3 sequences detected, about 61% appear once; the ten largest clones hold 35% to 45%. These receptors are not linked to any known antigen. The sample consisted of CD4+ T cells from blood, cultured in vitro. The receptors stem from a human donor who had recovered from COVID-19.

The CDR3 region has the DNA TGTGCCAGCAGGGGCGGCACGGGTGGCTACACCTTC. Amino acid sequence: CASRGGTGGYTF. The V call is TRBV6-1, the J call TRBJ1-2; D gene unclear. The CDR3 has 12 amino acids. V lost 6 bases and J lost 7, with 12 bases in between. Germline CDR1 reads MNHNS; CDR2 reads SASEGT.

The rearrangement joins TRBV7-3 to TRBJ2-5; 10 nucleotides line up with TRBD2. Germline V gene lookup returns CDR1 SGHTA and CDR2 FQGTGA. V shed 6 bases, J shed 5 bases, and the junction held 9 bases outside the gene matches. This CDR3 contains 15 residues. The CDR3 DNA is TGTGCCAGCAGACTAACCGGGACTAGCGACGAGACCCAGTACTTC. Protein sequence: CASRLTGTSDETQYF.

This clonotype showed up just once. CDR3 region: CASSPSIAGANEAFF. CDR3 nucleotide sequence: TGTGCCAGCTCACCTTCCATCGCGGGGGCGAATGAAGCTTTCTTT. The V and J genes are TRBV18 and TRBJ1-1; a possible D gene is TRBD1 (6 bases). V was cut by 3 bases and J by 7 bases, with 18 bases left in between. Germline V gives CDR1 KGHSH, CDR2 LQKENI. This CDR3 has 15 residues.

This sequence joins TRBV24-1 and TRBJ2-2, with 11 bases that match TRBD2. From germline, CDR1 is KGHDR and CDR2 SFDVKD. Unmatched junction bases numbered 5, after V lost 4 bases and J lost 2 bases. The CDR3 has 17 amino acids. The CDR3 bases are TGTGCCACCAGTGACACTAGCGGGAGTGGCAACACCGGGGAGCTGTTTTTT. Translated: CATSDTSGSGNTGELFF.

This clonotype is medium-sized (0.01 to 0.1%) in the sample. The chain is built from TRBV10-3 and TRBJ2-1, with D perhaps given as TRBD1 or TRBD2 (5 bases each). Trimming took off 3 bases at V and 7 bases at J, with 22 bases between the two ends. This CDR3 has 17 residues. Germline V gene sequence: CDR1 ENHRY, CDR2 SYGVKD. CDR3 region: CAISEKGPGKGENEQFF. In DNA form, the CDR3 reads TGTGCCATCAGTGAAAAGGGACCAGGGAAGGGAGAGAATGAGCAGTTCTTC.

V gene TRBV6-5 combines with J gene TRBJ1-2; the match to TRBD1 covers 8 bases. V lost 2 bases and J lost 7; bases outside the gene matches: 12. Germline values: CDR1 MNHEY, CDR2 SVGAGI. This CDR3 spans 16 amino acids. CDR3 nucleotides: TGTGCCAGCAGTTACGCAGGGGGCGCAGAAGGTGGTGGCTACACCTTC. Protein sequence: CASSYAGGAEGGGYTF.

This chain joins TRBV20-1 and TRBJ1-5, with no clear D. Germline V gene lookup returns CDR1 DFQATT and CDR2 SNEGSKA (reference sequence). V lost 0 bases to trimming and J lost 3 bases, with 12 bases between them. The CDR3 is 15 amino acids. The CDR3 region has the DNA TGCAGTGCTAGAGATAAACCCTATAACAATCAGCCCCAGCATTTT. This codes for CSARDKPYNNQPQHF.

The chain joins TRBV6-5 to TRBJ2-3; 13 bases are shared with TRBD2. The CDR3 covers 18 residues. After removal of 4 bases from V and 8 bases from J, the junction contained 15 bases not matched to a gene. The germline V gene has CDR1 MNHEY and CDR2 SVGAGI. The CDR3 loop is CASSFRGTGGLAGFTQYF. As DNA, the CDR3 is TGTGCCAGCAGTTTCCGCGGGACAGGGGGACTAGCGGGGTTTACGCAGTATTTT.

This chain uses TRBV6-2 or TRBV6-3 with TRBJ1-2; D is uncertain. CDR1 is MNHEY and CDR2 is SVGEGT in the germline V gene. The CDR3 is 11 amino acids. V gave up 8 bases and J gave up 5 bases, with 9 bases separating them. The CDR3 DNA is TGTGCCAGCGCGACGGTTTATGGCTACACCTTC. This translates into CASATVYGYTF.

This rearrangement joins TRBV6-1 to TRBJ1-1; 7 nucleotides align to TRBD1. Germline values: CDR1 MNHNS, CDR2 SASEGT. The ends lost 6 bases at V and 4 bases at J; junction bases unmatched: 8. The CDR3 contains 14 residues. The CDR3 protein is CASRPGTETTEAFF. The CDR3 nucleotides read TGTGCCAGCAGGCCCGGGACAGAAACCACTGAAGCTTTCTTT.

The chain combines TRBV27 with TRBJ1-5, with unresolved D. The CDR3 totals 13 residues. The germline V gene has CDR1 MNHEY and CDR2 SMNVEV (reference sequence). Deletions cut 3 bases from V and 1 base from J, with 4 bases between. The CDR3 here is CASSLVSNQPQHF. CDR3 in DNA: TGTGCCAGCAGTTTGGTAAGCAATCAGCCCCAGCATTTT.

This clonotype was picked up a small number of times. V gene TRBV20-1 combines with J gene TRBJ2-3, with 7 bases fitting TRBD2. Germline CDR1 and CDR2: DFQATT and SNEGSKA (reference sequence). The CDR3 length is 17 residues. V shed 0 bases and J 5 bases; nucleotides not matched to a gene: 14. Here the CDR3 DNA reads TGCAGTGCTAGAGATTATGTAGGCGGGAGCGGAAAAGATACGCAGTATTTT. Translating it yields CSARDYVGGSGKDTQYF.

The J gene is TRBJ1-5, the V gene TRBV27; D unresolved. Germline lookup yields CDR1 MNHEY and CDR2 SMNVEV (reference sequence). The CDR3 spans 18 residues. Trimming took 1 base from V and 1 from J, leaving 17 bases between them. CDR3 protein: CASSLYSPGRASNQPQHF. CDR3 in DNA: TGTGCCAGCAGTTTATACAGCCCCGGTAGGGCCAGCAATCAGCCCCAGCATTTT.

This clonotype was counted a few times. The chain recombines TRBV7-8 with TRBJ2-1; 12 bases fit TRBD2. J was trimmed by 5 bases and V by 4 bases; bases with no gene match: 15. CDR3 size: 19 residues. Germline lookup yields CDR1 SGHVS and CDR2 FQNEAQ. In nucleotides, the CDR3 is TGTGCCAGCAGCTATCCCCTTTGGACTAGCGGGGCCTCTCACAATGAGCAGTTCTTC. Protein product: CASSYPLWTSGASHNEQFF.

The rearrangement joins TRBV6-1 to TRBJ1-1; D unclear. Germline lookup yields CDR1 MNHNS and CDR2 SASEGT. The V end was cut by 5 bases, the J end by 5 bases, with 18 bases between. The CDR3 totals 15 residues. The CDR3 DNA is TGTGCCAGCAGTCAACGGCCAGATGTAGAAACTGAAGCTTTCTTT. This codes for CASSQRPDVETEAFF.

This chain joins TRBV14 and TRBJ2-5, with D possibly being TRBD2 (5 bases). CDR1 and CDR2 (germline): SGHDN, FVKESK. The CDR3 has 16 residues. The V end lost 2 bases, the J end lost 5 bases, and 18 bases lay between the germline ends. The CDR3 nucleotides are TGTGCCAGCAGCCAACGGGTGGCCCTGGGCGGGGAGACCCAGTACTTC. It translates to CASSQRVALGGETQYF.

The rearrangement uses TRBV12-3 or TRBV12-4 and TRBJ1-1; D perhaps matches TRBD1 (6 bases). The CDR3 is 14 amino acids. The V gene lost 4 bases and the J gene lost 5 bases, with 14 bases spanning the gap. CDR3 sequence reads: CASSWGQVGTEAFF. CDR3 DNA: TGTGCCAGCAGTTGGGGGCAGGTGGGAACTGAAGCTTTCTTT.

Here the CDR3 reads CASSIRLAGSGEETQYF. The CDR3 nucleotides are TGTGCCAGTAGTATCAGACTAGCGGGAAGCGGAGAAGAGACCCAGTACTTC. The gene calls are TRBV19 and TRBJ2-5; TRBD2 agrees at 11 bases. Germline assignment: CDR1 LNHDA and CDR2 SQIVND (reference sequence). V lost 3 bases to trimming and J lost 3 bases; unmatched junction nucleotides: 9. This CDR3 region has 17 residues.

The CDR3 coding sequence is TGTGCCACCAGCAGAGATAGGGGGGACAGGCTCACTGAAGCTTTCTTT. Amino acid sequence: CATSRDRGDRLTEAFF. The rearrangement uses TRBV15 and TRBJ1-1; 8 bases map to TRBD1. CDR1 and CDR2 (germline): LNHNV, YYDKDF (reference sequence). CDR3 length: 16 residues. The V and J ends lost 0 bases and 4 bases, in that order; junction bases with no gene match: 7.

The chain carries TRBV12-3 or TRBV12-4 and TRBJ1-1; D unresolved. V was clipped by 3 bases and J by 0 bases, with 5 bases between them. CDR3 length: 13 amino acids. The CDR3 protein is CASSFAVNTEAFF. CDR3 in DNA: TGTGCCAGCAGTTTCGCGGTGAACACTGAAGCTTTCTTT.